A selection of T cell receptor beta chains follows, all from one sample in a study of OX40 agonist ivuxolimab in advanced cancers. The repertoire was sequenced with immunoSEQ multiplex PCR; TCRdb's copy has only in-frame clones and lacks some. There are nearly 60,000 clones in the sample; 88% occur only once, and about 3% lies in the top ten. The sequences come from CD4+ or CD8+ T cells sorted from blood, collected in a trial of the OX40 agonist ivuxolimab. These receptors came from an adult with an advanced solid tumor such as melanoma, head and neck, liver or kidney cancer. The CDR3 runs from the conserved cysteine through the conserved F or W. The D gene is left open where the match is weak. The listing skips clone size in some rows; elsewhere it reads once, few, many or a size class.

j_call clone_size d_call v_call cdr3_aa cdr3_nt
TRBJ2-6 NA NA TRBV5-1 CASSLEGANVLTF TGCGCCAGCAGCTTGGAAGGGGCCAACGTCCTGACTTTC
TRBJ2-3 NA NA TRBV7-3 CASSTLRSDTQYF TGTGCCAGCAGCACCCTCCGGTCAGATACGCAGTATTTT
TRBJ2-7 NA TRBD1 TRBV7-6 CASSQETGPYEQYF TGTGCCAGCAGCCAAGAGACAGGGCCCTACGAGCAGTACTTC
TRBJ2-7 NA NA TRBV27 CASSSSDLFKQYF TGTGCCAGCAGTTCATCGGACTTATTCAAGCAGTACTTC
TRBJ1-2 NA NA TRBV27 CASSPQPGYGYTF TGTGCCAGCAGTCCTCAACCGGGCTATGGCTACACCTTC
TRBJ1-5 once NA TRBV6-1 CATAGHRNQPQHF TGTGCCACAGCGGGACACCGCAATCAGCCCCAGCATTTT
TRBJ1-2 NA TRBD1 TRBV4-3 CASSGQGSHGYTF TGCGCCAGCAGCGGACAGGGTAGCCATGGCTACACCTTC
TRBJ1-3 NA NA TRBV19 CASSAVTGSGNTIYF TGTGCCAGTAGTGCCGTGACAGGTTCTGGAAACACCATATATTTT
TRBJ2-3 NA NA TRBV11-3 CASSLRQTDTQYF TGTGCCAGCAGCCTAAGACAGACAGATACGCAGTATTTT
TRBJ2-2 NA TRBD1 TRBV5-1 CASSHDRDTGELFF TGCGCCAGCAGCCACGACAGGGACACCGGGGAGCTGTTTTTT
TRBJ1-1 NA NA TRBV5-4 CASSWQGFNTEAFF TGTGCCAGCAGTTGGCAGGGGTTTAACACTGAAGCTTTCTTT
TRBJ2-3 NA TRBD2 TRBV6-1 CASSVLAGGSDTQYF TGTGCCAGCAGTGTACTAGCGGGAGGTTCAGATACGCAGTATTTT
TRBJ1-5 NA NA TRBV2 CASSDTGFDGQPQHF TGTGCCAGCAGTGATACAGGGTTTGATGGGCAGCCCCAGCATTTT
TRBJ2-2 NA NA TRBV7-6 CASSLVSPNTGELFF TGTGCCAGCAGCTTAGTGAGTCCAAACACCGGGGAGCTGTTTTTT
TRBJ1-2 NA NA TRBV5-6 CASQPCSRKTYGYTF TGTGCCAGCCAACCTTGCAGTCGAAAGACCTATGGCTACACCTTC
TRBJ2-7 NA NA TRBV6-5 CASSYGYTDYEQYF TGTGCCAGCAGTTATGGCTACACAGACTACGAGCAGTACTTC
TRBJ2-7 NA TRBD1 TRBV25-1 CASSKAGGGEQYF TGTGCCAGTTCGAAGGCAGGGGGCGGAGAGCAGTACTTC
TRBJ2-3 NA TRBD2 TRBV13 CASSTRLAGSTDTQYF TGTGCCAGCAGCACAAGACTAGCGGGAAGCACAGATACGCAGTATTTT
TRBJ2-5 once TRBD2 TRBV6-5 CASSSWTSGAQETQYF TGTGCCAGCAGTTCCTGGACTAGCGGAGCCCAAGAGACCCAGTACTTC
TRBJ2-7 NA NA TRBV11-2 CASSRVQGPYEQYF TGTGCCAGCAGCCGAGTACAGGGACCCTACGAGCAGTACTTC
TRBJ1-5 NA NA TRBV21-1 CASKPPDSYSNQPQHF TGTGCCAGCAAGCCTCCTGATAGCTATAGCAATCAGCCCCAGCATTTT
TRBJ2-2 NA NA TRBV9 CASSNRLGTGELFF TGTGCCAGCAGCAACCGACTAGGTACCGGGGAGCTGTTTTTT
TRBJ2-7 NA TRBD1 TRBV6-5 CASSYSTGAAYEQYF TGTGCCAGCAGTTACTCGACAGGGGCCGCCTACGAGCAGTACTTC
TRBJ2-7 NA TRBD2 TRBV10-1 CASSVGGSSYEQYF TGCGCCAGCAGCGTTGGCGGGAGCTCCTACGAGCAGTACTTC
TRBJ1-2 medium-sized TRBD1 TRBV28 CASSTQGAGVGYTF TGTGCCAGCAGTACCCAGGGGGCCGGCGTTGGCTACACCTTC
TRBJ2-7 once TRBD1 TRBV5-1 CASSLAYGTGFYEQYF TGCGCCAGCAGCTTGGCCTACGGGACAGGGTTCTACGAGCAGTACTTC